This paragraph covers one T cell receptor beta chain sequence. The ends lost 4 bases at V and 2 bases at J; junction bases unmatched: 7. The germline V gene has CDR1 MNHEY and CDR2 SVGEGT. This CDR3 is 17 amino acids long. Self-reported history from a screening survey and questionnaire set each donor's cohort. Recovery meant two consecutive negative NP/OP PCR tests, professional clearance, or resolved symptoms. Original analysis: Reference gene primers were amplified, and this amplification served to estimate nucleated cell counts. Clones were read by immunoSEQ multiplex PCR, and TCRdb kept only the in-frame ones, dropping some. The DNA gave D and trimming, while V, J and clone size come from that table. The sample records approximately 400,000 clones, around 89% being singletons. This record belongs to a study of blood T cell repertoires in COVID-19.

What was sequenced was PBMCs or T cells enriched from blood (not recorded which). The origin of this receptor is a woman under 30 who had recovered from COVID-19. The V and J genes are TRBV6-2 or TRBV6-3 and TRBJ2-3; 12 positions agree with TRBD2. CDR3 bases: TGTGCCAGCAGTTTCGGACTAGCGGGGATAACCACAGATACGCAGTATTTT. It specifies CASSFGLAGITTDTQYF.